This T cell receptor beta chain is drawn from a study of T-cell reconstitution after alpha-beta-depleted transplantation in children. This clonotype has only a few counts. Its antigen is currently unknown. During its preparation, the TCRbeta library received unique molecular identifiers. TCRdb re-analysed the PCR reads in MiXCR, keeping a single row per CDR3 protein. The data hold 250,000 to 300,000 distinct CDR3 sequences, with approximately 7.3% observed a single time. Regarding the study as a whole: By about two months after transplant, alpha-beta T cells reportedly arose from several hundred graft clones that had expanded. Among T cells one year after transplant, newly produced cells accounted for most counts and diversity.

Sample: peripheral blood, taken 360 days after TCRalphabeta/CD19-depleted stem cell transplant. This receptor was identified in a female patient aged 2 to 10 who had a stem cell transplant for Fanconi anemia, so the T cells may come from the graft donor.

This chain's CDR3 is CASSLAEFQETQYF. CDR3 sequence (DNA): TGTGCCAGCAGCTTAGCAGAATTTCAAGAGACCCAGTACTTC. The chain combines TRBV11-1 with TRBJ2-5; unclear D gene. Trimming removed 0 bases at V and 2 bases at J, with 7 bases between. The V gene's germline CDR1 is SGHAT and CDR2 FQDESV (reference sequence). This CDR3 has 14 residues. Combining the CDR3 with reference TRBV11-1 and TRBJ2-5 gives the whole variable domain EAEVAQSPRYKITEKSQAVAFWCDPISGHATLYWYRQILGQGPELLVQFQDESVVDDSQLPKDRFSAERLKGVDSTLKIQPAELGDSAMYLCASSLAEFQETQYFGPGTRLLVL.